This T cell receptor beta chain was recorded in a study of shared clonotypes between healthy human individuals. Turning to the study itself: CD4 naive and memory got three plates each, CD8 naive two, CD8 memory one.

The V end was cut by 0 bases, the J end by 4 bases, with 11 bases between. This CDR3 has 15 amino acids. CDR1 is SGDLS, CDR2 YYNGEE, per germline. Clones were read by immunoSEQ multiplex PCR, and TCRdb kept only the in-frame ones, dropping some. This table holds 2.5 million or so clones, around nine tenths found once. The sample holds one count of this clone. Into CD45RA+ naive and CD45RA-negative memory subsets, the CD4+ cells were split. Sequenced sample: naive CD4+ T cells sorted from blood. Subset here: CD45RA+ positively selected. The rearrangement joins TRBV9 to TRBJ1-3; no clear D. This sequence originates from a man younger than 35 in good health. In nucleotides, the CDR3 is TGTGCCAGCAGCGTAGGTGACATCCGGGGAAACACCATATATTTT. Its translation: CASSVGDIRGNTIYF.